The entry below gives a single T cell receptor beta chain sequence along with its context. The target of this receptor is not known. The record has no base qualities; no much larger clone is one base away. The data derive from a study of regulatory T cells in long-lasting Graves disease (dated by TCRdb to the early 2020s). With respect to the entire study: Patients with newly diagnosed Graves' disease had been on antithyroid drugs for under 3 months. This study used TCR sequencing and RNA sequencing of peripheral blood to compare persistent Graves' disease patients against newly diagnosed Graves' disease patients. The study was conducted in China and was registered as a clinical trial. A total of 33 samples underwent TCR sequencing, from about 13 patients with persistent Graves' disease and 20 patients with newly diagnosed Graves' disease. What the work shows at the level of the full study, not this receptor alone: Compared with newly diagnosed patients, persistent Graves' disease patients had lower TCR Shannon entropy and fewer highly expanded clones, which suggests clonal expansion. Only the TCR beta chain was sequenced and analyzed. Because the primary lesion, thyroid tissue, could not be accessed, the study looked at peripheral blood alone. TRBV28, TRBJ1-2 and TRBJ2-5 were preferentially used in persistent disease, while TRBV20-1 and TRBJ2-1 were favored in newly diagnosed disease. More public clonotypes were shared among persistent patients (under 3,000) than among newly diagnosed patients (roughly 1,000). The small sample size was acknowledged by the authors as a limitation that may reduce accuracy.

V lost 2 bases and J lost 0 bases; the stretch between them is 4 bases long. Inclusive of the bounding cysteine and phenylalanine, the CDR3 is 14 residues long. Of the read, only the CDR3 DNA is kept; its 42 bases are in frame from base 1. CDR1 and CDR2 are read off the germline V gene as MNHEY and SVGAGI. The library was generated by multiplex PCR. TCRdb names Illumina HiSeq 4000 as the instrument used. iRepertoire HTBI primers and Arm-PCR amplification of CDR3 regions were used to construct TCR beta libraries. Before sequencing, the PCR products underwent gel purification. Concerning the study's data processing: Across samples, 60 to 80 TRBV and 13 to 15 TRBJ segments were identified and used for gene usage analysis of CDR3 amino acid clonotypes. COPE and FqMerger were used to merge filtered high-quality paired reads into contigs. BLAST was used to align contigs to IMGT TRBV, TRBD and TRBJ reference genes, with CDR3 defined following IMGT. Any clonotype with a frequency above 0.1% was classified as a highly expanded clone. Shannon entropy was used to measure repertoire diversity, and the Gini coefficient was used to measure V-J evenness. A clonotype was considered public if more than one individual shared it. The raw public reads went through TCRdb reprocessing: fastp at Q25, MiXCR clone calling, in-frame beta chains kept. Each CDR3 protein gets just one entry, which takes the most common genes and DNA from the rows behind it. Here the V and J calls rest on TCRdb's processing, not on the authors' analysis. The sample table records roughly 560,000 distinct CDR3 sequences; approximately 12% of these occur just once. The ten top clones hold approximately 9.6% of the sample.

What this sample's time point label stands for: newly diagnosed GD, antithyroid drugs for less than 3 months. For both TCR sequencing and RNA sequencing, RNA was extracted from PBMCs using TRIzol. Graves' disease was diagnosed according to American Thyroid Association guidelines. Patients for the study were recruited at an endocrinology department in Xi'an, China. From each patient, around 8.3 milliliters of peripheral blood was collected into an EDTA anticoagulant tube. Ficoll Paque Plus density gradient separation was used to isolate PBMCs, and no additional T cell sorting was done. An Agilent 2100 Bioanalyzer and agarose gel were used to assess RNA quality, and a NanoDrop 2000 was used to measure RNA concentration. This sample was also put to use in a study of T cells in Graves' hyperthyroidism and ophthalmopathy. The second source states: A patient counted as having stable Graves' hyperthyroidism if no progression to ophthalmopathy occurred over 18 months of follow-up. Hyperthyroidism patients were aged 18 to 65 years and newly diagnosed, with disease duration of less than 2 months. Exclusion was applied to patients with uncontrolled infections, other autoimmune diseases, pregnancy or lactation. Diagnoses were established on the basis of clinical symptoms, serum thyroxine and TRAb, thyroid ultrasound, and orbital computed tomography. For the first round of RT-PCR on the TCR CDR3, the HTBI primer set was used together with the Qiagen OneStep RT-PCR kit. Most expanded thyroid clonotypes (frequency above 0.001) were also found in blood, which suggests that blood repertoires may mirror thyroid immune responses. In cross-validation, a model built on a 13 V-J signature told ophthalmopathy apart from stable hyperthyroidism with just under 90% sensitivity and about 81% specificity, and in testing the same model reached 80%/75%. In validation, progression to ophthalmopathy was predicted by the model with 65% to 71% sensitivity and nearly 75% specificity, a median of roughly 6.4 months before onset. To identify distinguishing TCR V-J signatures, a discovery cohort of 90 to 100 patients was used, comprising 43 with Graves' ophthalmopathy and approximately 58 with stable Graves' hyperthyroidism. Prospective prediction of ophthalmopathy was tested in an independent validation cohort consisting of some 18 hyperthyroidism patients and some 17 patients who later progressed to ophthalmopathy. The 100 discovery patients were divided at random into training and test sets in a 7:3 ratio. Thyroid tissue and blood T-cell repertoires from roughly 6 Graves' hyperthyroidism patients were also compared in the study. Following sampling, methimazole starting at 30 mg daily was given to hyperthyroidism patients, and high-dose intravenous methylprednisolone was given to ophthalmopathy patients. Libraries were constructed in a second round of multiplex PCR, after which size selection and purification were performed. The libraries were sequenced on an Illumina HiSeq2000 using paired-end 100 bp reads. SOAPnuke was used to process the raw data, throwing out any read that contained adapters or uncalled bases, had a mean Phred below 15, or lacked an exact constant-primer or identifier match. High-quality paired reads were merged using COPE v1.2.5, and each unique nucleotide sequence was defined as a clonotype. Clonotypes were aligned to IMGT TRBV, TRBD and TRBJ reference segments using MiTCR v1.1. The analysis included only V-J combinations with a frequency above 0.0001, which together covered roughly 99% of the repertoires. A TCS score was defined as the ratio of F50 (clonal expansion) to E x V (chaos), with BLOSUM62-based TCRdist applied between CDR3 peptides within each V-J. Welch's t-statistics and random forest reduced roughly 540 V-J features to about 12, which were used in a naive Bayes classifier (R e1071). No statistical method was used to set the sample size in advance, and investigators knew the group allocation. The paper reports TCR Vbeta CDR3 sequencing of about 140 peripheral blood samples: approximately 43 ophthalmopathy, fewer than 85 hyperthyroidism and around 17 progressor patients.

This receptor chain uses TRBV6-5 and TRBJ2-2, with the D gene not confidently named. The source is a woman aged 25 to 45 with Graves disease. Donor details come from another sample of the same person, matched by shared clones. This specimen was peripheral blood mononuclear cells (PBMCs), taken at new diagnosis, from a patient treated with antithyroid drugs. The CDR3 loop reads CASSYVSNTGELFF. The DNA reads as follows: TGTGCCAGCAGTTACGTGTCGAACACCGGGGAGCTGTTTTTT.